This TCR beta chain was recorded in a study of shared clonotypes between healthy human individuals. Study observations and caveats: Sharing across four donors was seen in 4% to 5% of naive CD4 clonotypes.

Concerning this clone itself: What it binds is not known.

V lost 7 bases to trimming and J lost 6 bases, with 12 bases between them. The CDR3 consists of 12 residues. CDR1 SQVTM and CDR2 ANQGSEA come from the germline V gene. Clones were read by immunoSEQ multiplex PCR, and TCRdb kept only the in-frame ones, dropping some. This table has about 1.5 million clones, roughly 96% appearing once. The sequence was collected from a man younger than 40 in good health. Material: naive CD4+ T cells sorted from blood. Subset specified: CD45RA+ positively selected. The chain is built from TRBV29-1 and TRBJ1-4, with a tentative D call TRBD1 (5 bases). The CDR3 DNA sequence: TGCAGCGCCTGGACGGGGGATGAAAAACTGTTTTTT. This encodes CSAWTGDEKLFF.